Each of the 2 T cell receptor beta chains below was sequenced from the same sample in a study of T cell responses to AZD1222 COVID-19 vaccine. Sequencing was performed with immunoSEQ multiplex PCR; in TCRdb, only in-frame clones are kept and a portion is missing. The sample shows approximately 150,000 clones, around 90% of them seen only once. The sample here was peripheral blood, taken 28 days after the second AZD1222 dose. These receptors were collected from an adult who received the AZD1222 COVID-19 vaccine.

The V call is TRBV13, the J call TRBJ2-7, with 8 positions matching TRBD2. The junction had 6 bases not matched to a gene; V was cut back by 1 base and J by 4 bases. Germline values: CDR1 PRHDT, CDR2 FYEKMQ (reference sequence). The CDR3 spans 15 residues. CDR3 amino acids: CASSLEGSGEYEQYF. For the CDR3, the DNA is TGTGCCAGCAGCTTAGAGGGTAGCGGGGAGTACGAGCAGTACTTC.

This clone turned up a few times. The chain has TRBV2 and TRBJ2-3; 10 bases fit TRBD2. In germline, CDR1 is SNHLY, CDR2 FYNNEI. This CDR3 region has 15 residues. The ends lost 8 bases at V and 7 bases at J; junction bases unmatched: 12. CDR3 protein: CASGASGGSLNTQYF. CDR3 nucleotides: TGTGCCAGCGGAGCTAGCGGGGGCTCGTTGAATACGCAGTATTTT.